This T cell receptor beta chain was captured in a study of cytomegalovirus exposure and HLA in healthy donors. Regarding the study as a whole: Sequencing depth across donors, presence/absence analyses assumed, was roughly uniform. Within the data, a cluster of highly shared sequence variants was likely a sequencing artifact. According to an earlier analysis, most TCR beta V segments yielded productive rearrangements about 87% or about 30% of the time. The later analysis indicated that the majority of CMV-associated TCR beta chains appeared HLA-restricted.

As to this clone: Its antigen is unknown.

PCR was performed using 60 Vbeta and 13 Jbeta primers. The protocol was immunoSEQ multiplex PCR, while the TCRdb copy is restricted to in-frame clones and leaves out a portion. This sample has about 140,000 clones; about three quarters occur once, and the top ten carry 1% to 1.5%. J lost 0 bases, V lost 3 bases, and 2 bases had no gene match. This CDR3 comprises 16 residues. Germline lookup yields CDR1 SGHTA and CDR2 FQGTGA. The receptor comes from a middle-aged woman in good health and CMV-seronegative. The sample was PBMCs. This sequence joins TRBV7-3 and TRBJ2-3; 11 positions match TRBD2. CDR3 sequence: CASSFSSGGSTDTQYF. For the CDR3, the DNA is TGTGCCAGCAGCTTCTCTAGCGGGGGGAGCACAGATACGCAGTATTTT. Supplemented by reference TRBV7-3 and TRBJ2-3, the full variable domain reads GAGVSQTPSNKVTEKGKYVELRCDPISGHTALYWYRQSLGQGPEFLIYFQGTGAADDSGLPNDRFFAVRPEGSVSTLKIQRTERGDSAVYLCASSFSSGGSTDTQYFGPGTRLTVL.